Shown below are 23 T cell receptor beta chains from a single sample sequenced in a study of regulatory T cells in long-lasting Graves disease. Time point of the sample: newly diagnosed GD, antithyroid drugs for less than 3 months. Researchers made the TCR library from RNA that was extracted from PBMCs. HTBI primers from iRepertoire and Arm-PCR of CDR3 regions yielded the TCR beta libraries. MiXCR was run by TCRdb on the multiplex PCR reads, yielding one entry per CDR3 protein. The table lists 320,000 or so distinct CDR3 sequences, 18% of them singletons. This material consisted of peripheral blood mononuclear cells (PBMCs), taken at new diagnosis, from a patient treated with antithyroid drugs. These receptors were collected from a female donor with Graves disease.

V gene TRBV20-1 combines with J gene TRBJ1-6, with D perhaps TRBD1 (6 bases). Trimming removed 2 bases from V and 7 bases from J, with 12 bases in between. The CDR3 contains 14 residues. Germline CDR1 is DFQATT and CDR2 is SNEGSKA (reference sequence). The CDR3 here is CSARQTGGNSPLHF. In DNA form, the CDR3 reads TGCAGTGCTAGACAGACAGGAGGGAATTCACCCCTCCACTTT.

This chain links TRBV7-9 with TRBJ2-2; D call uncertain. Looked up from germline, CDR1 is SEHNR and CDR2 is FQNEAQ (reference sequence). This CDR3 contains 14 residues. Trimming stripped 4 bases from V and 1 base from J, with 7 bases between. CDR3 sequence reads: CASSSRRNTGELFF. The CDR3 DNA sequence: TGTGCCAGCAGCTCCCGGAGGAACACCGGGGAGCTGTTTTTT.

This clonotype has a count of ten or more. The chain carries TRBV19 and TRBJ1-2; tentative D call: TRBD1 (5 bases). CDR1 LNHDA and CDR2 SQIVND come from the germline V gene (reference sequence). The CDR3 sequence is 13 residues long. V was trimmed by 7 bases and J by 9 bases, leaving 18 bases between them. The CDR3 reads CASTTTVGGSYTF. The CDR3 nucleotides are TGTGCCAGTACAACCACTGTCGGGGGGAGCTACACCTTC.

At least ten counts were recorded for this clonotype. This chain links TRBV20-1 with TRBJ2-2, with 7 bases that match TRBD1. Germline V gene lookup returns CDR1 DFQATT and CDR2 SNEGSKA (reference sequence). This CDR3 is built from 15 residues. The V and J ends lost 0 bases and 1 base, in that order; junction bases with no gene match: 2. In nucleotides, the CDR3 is TGCAGTGCTAGAGATCGGACAGGGAACACCGGGGAGCTGTTTTTT. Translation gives CSARDRTGNTGELFF.

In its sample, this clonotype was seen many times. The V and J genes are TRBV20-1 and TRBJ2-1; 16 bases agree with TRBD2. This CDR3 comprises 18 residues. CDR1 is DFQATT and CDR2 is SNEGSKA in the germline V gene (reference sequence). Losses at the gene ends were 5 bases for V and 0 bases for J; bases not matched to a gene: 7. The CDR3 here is CSAGGTSGRAVSYNEQFF. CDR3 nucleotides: TGCAGTGCTGGCGGGACTAGCGGGAGGGCCGTCTCCTACAATGAGCAGTTCTTC.

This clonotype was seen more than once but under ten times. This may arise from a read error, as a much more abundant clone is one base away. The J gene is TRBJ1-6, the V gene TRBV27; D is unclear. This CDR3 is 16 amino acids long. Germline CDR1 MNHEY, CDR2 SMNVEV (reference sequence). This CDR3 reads CTSSPTARVWNSPLHF. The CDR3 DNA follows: TGTACCAGCAGCCCGACGGCAAGGGTATGGAATTCACCCCTCCACTTT.

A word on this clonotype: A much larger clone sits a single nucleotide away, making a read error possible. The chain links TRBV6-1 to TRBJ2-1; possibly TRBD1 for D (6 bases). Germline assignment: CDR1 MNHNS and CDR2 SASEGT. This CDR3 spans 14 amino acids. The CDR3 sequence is CANSEESGDNEQFF. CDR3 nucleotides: TGTGCCAACAGTGAAGAGTCAGGGGACAATGAGCAGTTCTTC.

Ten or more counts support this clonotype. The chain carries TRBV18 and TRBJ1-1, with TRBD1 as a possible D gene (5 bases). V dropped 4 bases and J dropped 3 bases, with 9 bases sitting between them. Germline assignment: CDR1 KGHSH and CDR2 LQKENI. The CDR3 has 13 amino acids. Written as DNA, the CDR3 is TGTGCCAGCTCACAGGGACTGGACACTGAAGCTTTCTTT. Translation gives CASSQGLDTEAFF.

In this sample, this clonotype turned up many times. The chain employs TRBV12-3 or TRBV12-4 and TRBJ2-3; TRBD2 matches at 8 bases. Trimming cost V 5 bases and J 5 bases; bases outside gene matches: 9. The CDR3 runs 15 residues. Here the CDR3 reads CASSRLSGRRDTQYF. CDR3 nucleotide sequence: TGTGCCAGCAGTAGACTCAGCGGGAGAAGAGATACGCAGTATTTT.

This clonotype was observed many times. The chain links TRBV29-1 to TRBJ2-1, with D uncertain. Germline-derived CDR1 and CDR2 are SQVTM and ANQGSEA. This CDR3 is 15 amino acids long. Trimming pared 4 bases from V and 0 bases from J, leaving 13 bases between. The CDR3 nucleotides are TGCAGCGTTGGCCCTCCTTCGAGCTCCTACAATGAGCAGTTCTTC. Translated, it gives CSVGPPSSSYNEQFF.

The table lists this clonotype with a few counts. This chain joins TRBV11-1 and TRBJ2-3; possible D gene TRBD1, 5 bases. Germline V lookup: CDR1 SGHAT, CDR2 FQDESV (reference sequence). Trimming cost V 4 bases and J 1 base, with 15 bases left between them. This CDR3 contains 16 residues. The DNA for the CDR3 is TGTGCCAGCAGCTCCATCAGGGCGTGGGGCACAGATACGCAGTATTTT. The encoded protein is CASSSIRAWGTDTQYF.

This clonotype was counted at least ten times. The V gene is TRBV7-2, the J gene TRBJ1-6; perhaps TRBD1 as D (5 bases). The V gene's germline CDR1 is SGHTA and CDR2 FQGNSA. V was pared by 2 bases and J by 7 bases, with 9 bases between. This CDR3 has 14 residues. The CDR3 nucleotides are TGTGCCAGCAGCTTATATCGGGGGAATTCACCCCTCCACTTT. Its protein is CASSLYRGNSPLHF.

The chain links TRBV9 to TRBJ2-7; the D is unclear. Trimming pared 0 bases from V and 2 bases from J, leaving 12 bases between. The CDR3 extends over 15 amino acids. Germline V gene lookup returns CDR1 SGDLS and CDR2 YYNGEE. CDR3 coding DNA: TGTGCCAGCAGCGTAGCTCCCACATCCACCTACGAGCAGTACTTC. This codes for CASSVAPTSTYEQYF.

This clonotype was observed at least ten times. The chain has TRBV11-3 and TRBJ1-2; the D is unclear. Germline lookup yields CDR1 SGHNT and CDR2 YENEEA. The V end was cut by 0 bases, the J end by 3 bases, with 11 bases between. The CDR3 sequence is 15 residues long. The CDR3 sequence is CASSLETLGDYGYTF. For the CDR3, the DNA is TGTGCCAGCAGCTTAGAGACACTTGGAGACTATGGCTACACCTTC.

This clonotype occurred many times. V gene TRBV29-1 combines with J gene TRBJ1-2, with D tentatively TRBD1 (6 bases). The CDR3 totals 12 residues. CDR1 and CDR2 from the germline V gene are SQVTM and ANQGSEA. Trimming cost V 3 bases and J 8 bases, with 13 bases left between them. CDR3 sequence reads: CSVEDAGVGYTF. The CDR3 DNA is TGCAGCGTTGAGGATGCAGGGGTCGGCTACACCTTC. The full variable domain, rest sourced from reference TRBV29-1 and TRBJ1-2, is SAVISQKPSRDICQRGTSLTIQCQVDSQVTMMFWYRQQPGQSLTLIATANQGSEATYESGFVIDKFPISRPNLTFSTLTVSNMSPEDSSIYLCSVEDAGVGYTFGSGTRLTVV.

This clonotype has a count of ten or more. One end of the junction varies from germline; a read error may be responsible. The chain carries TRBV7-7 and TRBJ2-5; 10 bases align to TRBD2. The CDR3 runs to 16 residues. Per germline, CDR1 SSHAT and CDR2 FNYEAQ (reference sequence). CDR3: CASSPQLAGAEETQYF. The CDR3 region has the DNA TGTGCTAGCAGCCCCCAGCTAGCGGGAGCCGAGGAGACCCAGTACTTC.

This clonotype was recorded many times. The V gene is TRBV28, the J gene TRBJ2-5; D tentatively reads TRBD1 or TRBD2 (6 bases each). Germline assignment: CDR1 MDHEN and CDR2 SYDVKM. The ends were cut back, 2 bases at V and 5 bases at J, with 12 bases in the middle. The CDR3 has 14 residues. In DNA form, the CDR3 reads TGTGCCAGCAGTTTAACTACAGGGAGGGAGACCCAGTACTTC. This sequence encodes CASSLTTGRETQYF.

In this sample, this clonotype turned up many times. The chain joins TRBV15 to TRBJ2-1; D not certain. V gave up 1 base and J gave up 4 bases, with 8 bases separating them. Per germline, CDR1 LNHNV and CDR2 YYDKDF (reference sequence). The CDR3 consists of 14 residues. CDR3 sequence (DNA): TGTGCCACCAGCAGAGTTAGCTCATACAATGAGCAGTTCTTC. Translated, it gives CATSRVSSYNEQFF.

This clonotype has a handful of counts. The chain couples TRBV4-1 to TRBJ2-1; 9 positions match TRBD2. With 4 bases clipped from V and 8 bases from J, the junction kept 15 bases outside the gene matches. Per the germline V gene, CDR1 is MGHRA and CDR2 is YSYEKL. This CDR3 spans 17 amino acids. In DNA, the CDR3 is TGCGCCAGCAGCCTTATGGGCGTTAGCGGGAGAATTGATGAGCAGTTCTTC. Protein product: CASSLMGVSGRIDEQFF.

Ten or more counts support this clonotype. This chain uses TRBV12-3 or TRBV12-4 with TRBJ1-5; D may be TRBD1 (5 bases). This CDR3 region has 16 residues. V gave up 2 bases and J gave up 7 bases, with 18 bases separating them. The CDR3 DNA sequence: TGTGCCAGCAGTTTATATAGCCCAGGGTTGGACCAGCCCCAGCATTTT. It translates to CASSLYSPGLDQPQHF.

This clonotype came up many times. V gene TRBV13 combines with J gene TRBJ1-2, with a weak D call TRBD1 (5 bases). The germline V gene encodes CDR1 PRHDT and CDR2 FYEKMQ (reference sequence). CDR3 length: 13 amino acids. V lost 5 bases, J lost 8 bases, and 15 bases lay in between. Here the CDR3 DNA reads TGTGCCAGCAGCCGGGACCCGCTGGGGGGCTACACCTTC. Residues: CASSRDPLGGYTF. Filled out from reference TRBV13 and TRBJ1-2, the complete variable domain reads AAGVIQSPRHLIKEKRETATLKCYPIPRHDTVYWYQQGPGQDPQFLISFYEKMQSDKGSIPDRFSAQQFSDYHSELNMSSLELGDSALYFCASSRDPLGGYTFGSGTRLTVV.

The CDR3 region is CASSFGGTMSYEQYF. In DNA form, the CDR3 reads TGTGCCAGCAGTTTTGGGGGGACCATGTCCTACGAGCAGTACTTC. The chain carries TRBV28 and TRBJ2-7; D might be TRBD2 (6 bases). This CDR3 region has 15 residues. Germline V gene data show CDR1 as MDHEN and CDR2 as SYDVKM. The V and J ends lost 3 bases and 1 base respectively, with 13 bases between them. Together with reference TRBV28 and TRBJ2-7, the CDR3 gives the full variable domain: DVKVTQSSRYLVKRTGEKVFLECVQDMDHENMFWYRQDPGLGLRLIYFSYDVKMKEKGDIPEGYSVSREKKERFSLILESASTNQTSMYLCASSFGGTMSYEQYFGPGTRLTVT.

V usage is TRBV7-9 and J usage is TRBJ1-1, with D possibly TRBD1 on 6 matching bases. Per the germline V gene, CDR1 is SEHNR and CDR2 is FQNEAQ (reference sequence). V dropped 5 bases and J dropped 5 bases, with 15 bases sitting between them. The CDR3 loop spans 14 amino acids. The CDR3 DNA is TGTGCCAGCAGCCACACACAGGGAGGGACTGAAGCTTTCTTT. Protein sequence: CASSHTQGGTEAFF. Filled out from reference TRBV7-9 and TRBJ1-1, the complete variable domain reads DTGVSQNPRHKITKRGQNVTFRCDPISEHNRLYWYRQTLGQGPEFLTYFQNEAQLEKSRLLSDRFSAERPKGSFSTLEIQRTEQGDSAMYLCASSHTQGGTEAFFGQGTRLTVV.